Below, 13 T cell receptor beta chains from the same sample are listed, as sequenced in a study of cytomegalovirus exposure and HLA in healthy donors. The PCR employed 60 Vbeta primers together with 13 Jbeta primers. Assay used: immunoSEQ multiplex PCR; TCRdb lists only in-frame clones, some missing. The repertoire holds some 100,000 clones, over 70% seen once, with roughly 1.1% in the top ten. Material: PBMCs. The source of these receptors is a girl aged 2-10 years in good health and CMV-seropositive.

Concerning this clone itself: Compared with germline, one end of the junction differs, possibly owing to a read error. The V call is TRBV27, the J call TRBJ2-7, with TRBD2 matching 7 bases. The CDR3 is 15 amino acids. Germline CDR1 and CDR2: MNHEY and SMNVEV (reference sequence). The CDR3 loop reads CASSLSPGGSSEQYF. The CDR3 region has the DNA TGTGCCAGCAGTTTATCCCCGGGAGGCTCCTCCGAGCAGTACTTC.

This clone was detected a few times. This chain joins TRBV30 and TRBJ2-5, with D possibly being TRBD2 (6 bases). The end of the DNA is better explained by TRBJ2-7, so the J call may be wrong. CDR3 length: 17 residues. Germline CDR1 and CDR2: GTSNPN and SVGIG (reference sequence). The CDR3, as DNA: TGTGCCTGGGCCCGGAAAAAGGAGGGTATAGCCCCCTACGAGCAGTACTTC. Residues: CAWARKKEGIAPYEQYF.

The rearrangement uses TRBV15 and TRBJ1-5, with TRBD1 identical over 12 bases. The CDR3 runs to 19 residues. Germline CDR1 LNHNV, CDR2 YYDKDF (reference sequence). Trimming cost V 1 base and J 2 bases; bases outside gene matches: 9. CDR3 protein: CATSRGPGQGAVGNQPQHF. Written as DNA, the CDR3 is TGTGCCACCAGCAGAGGGCCGGGACAGGGGGCGGTGGGCAATCAGCCCCAGCATTTT.

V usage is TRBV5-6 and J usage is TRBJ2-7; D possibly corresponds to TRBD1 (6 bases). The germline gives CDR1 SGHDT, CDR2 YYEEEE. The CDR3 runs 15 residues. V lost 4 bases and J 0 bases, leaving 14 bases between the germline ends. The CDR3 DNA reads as TGTGCCAGCAGCCCCTACACAGGGATCTCCTACGAGCAGTACTTC. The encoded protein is CASSPYTGISYEQYF.

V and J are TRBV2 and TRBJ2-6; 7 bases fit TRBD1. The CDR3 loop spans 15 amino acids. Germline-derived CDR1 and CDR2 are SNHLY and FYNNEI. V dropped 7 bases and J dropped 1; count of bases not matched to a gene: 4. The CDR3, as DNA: TGTGCCAGCAACCAGGGGGAGTCTGGGGCCAACGTCCTGACTTTC. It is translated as CASNQGESGANVLTF.

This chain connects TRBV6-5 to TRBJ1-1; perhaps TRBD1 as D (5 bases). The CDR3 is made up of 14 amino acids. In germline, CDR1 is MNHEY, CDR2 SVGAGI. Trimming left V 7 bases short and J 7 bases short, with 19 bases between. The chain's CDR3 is CASTVAVMGGEAFF. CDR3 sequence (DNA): TGTGCCAGCACAGTAGCCGTAATGGGGGGTGAAGCTTTCTTT.

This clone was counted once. The CDR3 sequence: CASSLVPGNGGYTF. In DNA form, the CDR3 reads TGTGCCAGCAGCTTAGTCCCAGGGAACGGTGGCTACACCTTC. The chain is built from TRBV7-9 and TRBJ1-2; maybe TRBD1 (5 bases). Germline V gene data show CDR1 as SEHNR and CDR2 as FQNEAQ (reference sequence). Trimming cost V 1 base and J 7 bases, with 13 bases left between them. This CDR3 has 14 residues.

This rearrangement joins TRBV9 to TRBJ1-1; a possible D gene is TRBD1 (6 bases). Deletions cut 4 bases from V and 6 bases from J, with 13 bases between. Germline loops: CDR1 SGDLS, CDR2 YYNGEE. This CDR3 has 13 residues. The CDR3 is CASSPHGGPEAFF. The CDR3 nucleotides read TGTGCCAGCAGCCCCCACGGGGGGCCTGAAGCTTTCTTT. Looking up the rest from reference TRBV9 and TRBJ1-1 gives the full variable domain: DSGVTQTPKHLITATGQRVTLRCSPRSGDLSVYWYQQSLDQGLQFLIQYYNGEERAKGNILERFSAQQFPDLHSELNLSSLELGDSALYFCASSPHGGPEAFFGQGTRLTVV.

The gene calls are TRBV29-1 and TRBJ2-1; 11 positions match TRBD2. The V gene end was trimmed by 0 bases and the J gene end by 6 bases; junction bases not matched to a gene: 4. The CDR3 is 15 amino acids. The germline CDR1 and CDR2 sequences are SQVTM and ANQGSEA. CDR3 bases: TGCAGCGTTGAAGATCTTACTAGCGGGAGCAATGAGCAGTTCTTC. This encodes CSVEDLTSGSNEQFF.

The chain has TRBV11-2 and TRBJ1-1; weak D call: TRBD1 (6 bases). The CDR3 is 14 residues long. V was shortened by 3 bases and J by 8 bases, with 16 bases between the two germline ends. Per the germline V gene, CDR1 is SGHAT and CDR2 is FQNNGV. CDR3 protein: CASSFLNSGTEAFF. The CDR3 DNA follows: TGTGCCAGCAGCTTTCTAAACTCCGGGACAGAAGCTTTCTTT.

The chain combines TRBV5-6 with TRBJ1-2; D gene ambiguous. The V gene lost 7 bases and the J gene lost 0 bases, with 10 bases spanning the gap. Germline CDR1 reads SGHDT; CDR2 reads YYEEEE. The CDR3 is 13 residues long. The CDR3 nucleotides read TGTGCCAGCGTGAGAGGTTCTAACTATGGCTACACCTTC. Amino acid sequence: CASVRGSNYGYTF.

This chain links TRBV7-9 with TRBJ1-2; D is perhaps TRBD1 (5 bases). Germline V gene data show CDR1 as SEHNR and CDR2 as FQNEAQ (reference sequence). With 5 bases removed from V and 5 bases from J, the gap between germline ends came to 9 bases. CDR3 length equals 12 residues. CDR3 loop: CASSQAGYGYTF. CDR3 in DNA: TGTGCCAGCAGCCAAGCAGGGTATGGCTACACCTTC. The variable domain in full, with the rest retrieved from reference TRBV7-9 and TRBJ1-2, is DTGVSQNPRHKITKRGQNVTFRCDPISEHNRLYWYRQTLGQGPEFLTYFQNEAQLEKSRLLSDRFSAERPKGSFSTLEIQRTEQGDSAMYLCASSQAGYGYTFGSGTRLTVV.

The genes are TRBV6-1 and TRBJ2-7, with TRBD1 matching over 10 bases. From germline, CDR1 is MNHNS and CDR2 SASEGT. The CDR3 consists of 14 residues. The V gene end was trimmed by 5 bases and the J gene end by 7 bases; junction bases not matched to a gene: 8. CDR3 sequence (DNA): TGTGCCAGCAGTAGCGGGACAGGGGCATCTGAGCAGTACTTC. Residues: CASSSGTGASEQYF.